What follows are 7 T cell receptor beta chains derived from one specimen sequenced in a study of T-cell memory formation after mild COVID-19. MiXCR, applied by TCRdb to the 5' RACE reads, yields one record per CDR3 protein. The sample has around 500,000 distinct CDR3 sequences, 18% seen once. The sequenced sample was PBMCs or a T cell subset sorted from them (not recorded which). The receptors shown here come from an adult woman who had mild COVID-19 (a few samples of this study predate the infection). Cell type and time point are not known.

Concerning this clonotype: Its ends do not fully match the called genes, so a read error is possible. V is TRBV7-7 and J is TRBJ2-7; 7 nucleotides line up with TRBD2. The CDR3 totals 15 residues. Germline V gene sequence: CDR1 SSHAT, CDR2 FNYEAQ (reference sequence). The CDR3 is CASSLSARGSYEQYF. The CDR3 nucleotides read TGTGCTAGCAGCTTATCGGCGCGGGGGTCCTACGAGCAGTACTTC.

This clonotype was found a few times. The rearrangement links TRBV25-1 to TRBJ1-1; 9 nucleotides match TRBD1. V was clipped by 7 bases and J by 3 bases; unmatched bases: 6. CDR3 length equals 14 residues. Germline V lookup: CDR1 MGHDK, CDR2 SYGVNS. As DNA, the CDR3 is TGTGCCAGCACTGGGACAGGGAGGTACACTGAAGCTTTCTTT. It is translated as CASTGTGRYTEAFF.

This clonotype came up a few times. CDR3 protein: CASRSSGRGTQYF. The CDR3 region has the DNA TGTGCCAGCAGGTCTAGCGGGAGAGGGACCCAGTACTTC. The J gene is TRBJ2-5, the V gene TRBV12-3 or TRBV12-4; TRBD2 agrees at 10 bases. V gave up 6 bases and J gave up 7 bases; unmatched junction bases: 5. The CDR3 sequence is 13 residues long.

The gene calls are TRBV7-9 and TRBJ2-7; 12 bases fit TRBD2. The CDR3 length is 16 residues. CDR1 is SEHNR, CDR2 FQNEAQ, per germline (reference sequence). V gave up 4 bases and J gave up 5 bases; unmatched junction bases: 9. The CDR3 DNA follows: TGTGCCAGCAGCTCCACACTAGCGGGAGGACCAAACGAGCAGTACTTC. Translated: CASSSTLAGGPNEQYF.

The table lists this clonotype with many counts. The CDR3 spells CASSQVKGTRAFF. CDR3 in DNA: TGTGCCAGCAGCCAAGTTAAAGGGACACGGGCTTTCTTT. V usage is TRBV3-1 and J usage is TRBJ1-1; a possible D gene is TRBD1 (6 bases). The V and J ends lost 1 base and 11 bases respectively, with 14 bases between them. Germline V gene data show CDR1 as LGHDT and CDR2 as YNNKEL (reference sequence). The CDR3 runs 13 residues.

This clonotype was observed a few times. The chain links TRBV28 to TRBJ1-2; D call uncertain. Trimming cost V 8 bases and J 0 bases, with 13 bases left between them. CDR1 and CDR2 (germline): MDHEN, SYDVKM. This CDR3 region has 14 residues. The CDR3, as DNA: TGTGCCAGCCTGCGGACTATACCTAACTATGGCTACACCTTC. Its protein is CASLRTIPNYGYTF.

This clonotype was seen a single time. This CDR3 is CASSLRGGDNPAGELFF. Here the CDR3 DNA reads TGTGCCAGCAGCCTTCGGGGAGGGGATAATCCGGCCGGGGAGCTGTTTTTT. The V and J genes are TRBV4-2 and TRBJ2-2; the match to TRBD2 covers 7 bases. Germline CDR1 and CDR2: LGHNA and YNFKEQ. The CDR3 is 17 amino acids. V was clipped by 4 bases and J by 6 bases; unmatched bases: 14.